This T cell receptor (beta chain) comes out of a study of blood T cells in healthy people across ages. The CDR3 extends over 15 amino acids. CDR1 is SGHTA, CDR2 FQGNSA, per germline. The V gene end was trimmed by 2 bases and the J gene end by 3 bases; junction bases not matched to a gene: 5. Study results and limitations: Researchers report that TCR beta diversity correlated strongly with naive T cell percentage.

On this clonotype itself: Its antigen remains unknown.

Primed by a sample-barcoded 5' primer and a J-beta primer mix, a second PCR proceeded for about 6 to 12 cycles. A template-switch adaptor containing 12 random nucleotides labeled each cDNA molecule. TCRdb ran MiXCR on the 5' RACE reads and lists one entry per CDR3 protein. The sample has 700,000 to 900,000 distinct CDR3 sequences; roughly 53% are singletons. Caucasian individuals from Russia who were healthy and aged roughly 6 to 95 acted as donors. Each sample gave at least 7 million isolated PBMCs. The TCR sequence derives from a man older than 75 in good health. Sequencing used blood. J is TRBJ2-7 and V is TRBV7-2; 9 bases map to TRBD1. CDR3: CASSLLSGQGYEQYF. The CDR3 DNA reads TGTGCCAGCAGCTTATTGTCGGGACAGGGCTACGAGCAGTACTTC.